What follows describes a single T cell receptor beta chain. Its cognate antigen is unknown. A read error may account for a junction end that differs from germline. The CDR3 regions of TCR beta were amplified from RNA transcripts. HTBI primers drove first-round RT-PCR of the TCR CDR3. TCRdb reprocessed the multiplex PCR reads with MiXCR, giving one entry per CDR3 protein. The sample holds about 760,000 distinct CDR3 sequences, approximately 36% seen once. The data were taken from a study of T cells in Graves' hyperthyroidism and ophthalmopathy. The overall study: It was at initial diagnosis, before any treatment, that peripheral blood was collected.

Study results and caveats: Blood also carried most thyroid clonotypes expanded above 0.001.

A roughly 10 ml volume of fresh peripheral blood provided the PBMCs. CDR1 is WSHSY, CDR2 SAAADI, per germline. CDR3 length: 14 residues. The sequence was obtained from a middle-aged woman with Graves' hyperthyroidism. Source material: blood. The rearrangement joins TRBV10-2 to TRBJ1-1, with D perhaps TRBD1 (5 bases). CDR3 bases: TGTGCCAGCTCACCCTCCGGGACGAACACTGAAGCTTTCTTT. Its protein is CASSPSGTNTEAFF.